This T cell receptor beta chain was recovered during a study of T cell repertoires in cytomegalovirus infection. Study overall: In the study, CMV epitopes included recently identified HLA-C-restricted and well-studied HLA-B-restricted ones. Signatures in public TCR beta sequences pointed to both CMV infection and matching HLA type.

The table lists this clonotype with many counts. Its antigen is unidentified. Regarding the study as a whole: Public TCR beta family frequency separated CMV-and-HLA carriers, including in an independent cohort. Clonotype analysis showed dominance of the ex vivo response by HLA-C-restricted CMV-specific TCR beta clonotypes.

With 0 bases removed from V and 7 bases from J, the gap between germline ends came to 13 bases. Germline CDR1 is LGHNA and CDR2 is YSLEER. The CDR3 consists of 15 residues. One entry per CDR3 protein, called by TCRdb with MiXCR from the reads. The sample carries about 180,000 distinct CDR3 sequences, about 22% recorded once. Sequencing used CD8+ T cells from cultured PBMCs, obtained from culture after CMV antigen stimulation. The rearrangement uses TRBV4-3 and TRBJ2-4; D might be TRBD1 (5 bases). The sequence derives from a human donor in good health (CMV status not recorded). Some clones in this sample may be carry-over from other donors' samples. CDR3 nucleotides: TGCGCCAGCAGCCAAGAATTTTCAGGGATGAACATTCAGTACTTC. Translated, it gives CASSQEFSGMNIQYF.